One sample yielded the 19 T cell receptor beta chains listed below, sequenced in a study of PD-1 blockade in classical Hodgkin lymphoma. Only in-frame clones appear in the TCRdb table, and some are missing; sequencing was by immunoSEQ multiplex PCR. This sample has about 25,000 clones, with about 90% found just once. Time point of the sample: newly diagnosed, previously untreated cHL patient sample. Using magnetic negative selection, the CD4+ T cells were separated out of thawed PBMCs. The sequencing sample was made of CD4+ T cells from blood. These receptors all come from a human donor with classical Hodgkin lymphoma.

The chain couples TRBV9 to TRBJ2-5; TRBD1 aligns across 8 bases. Germline CDR1 is SGDLS and CDR2 is YYNGEE. The length of the CDR3 is 14 residues. J was trimmed by 5 bases and V by 7 bases; bases with no gene match: 10. The CDR3 sequence: CASSTTGAFETQYF. CDR3 DNA sequence: TGTGCCAGCTCAACGACAGGGGCGTTCGAGACCCAGTACTTC.

The gene calls are TRBV7-6 and TRBJ1-1; unclear D gene. Germline CDR1 and CDR2: SGHVS and FNYEAQ. Trimming shortened V by 6 bases and J by 1 base, and 12 bases separated the two germline ends. CDR3 length: 14 amino acids. CDR3 amino acids: CASSYRGRNTEAFF. In nucleotides, the CDR3 is TGTGCCAGCAGTTATCGTGGCAGGAACACTGAAGCTTTCTTT.

The chain is built from TRBV4-3 and TRBJ2-2; 11 nucleotides match TRBD1. The CDR3 spans 17 residues. Unmatched junction bases numbered 5, after V lost 0 bases and J lost 5 bases. Germline CDR1 and CDR2: LGHNA and YSLEER. CDR3 in amino acids: CASSQDLRDRGTGELFF. The DNA of the CDR3 is TGCGCCAGCAGCCAAGATCTTCGGGACAGGGGGACCGGGGAGCTGTTTTTT.

The genes are TRBV5-1 and TRBJ2-2; TRBD1 agrees at 9 bases. The CDR3 loop spans 15 amino acids. The germline CDR1 and CDR2 sequences are SGHRS and YFSETQ. V trimming: 5 bases; J trimming: 5 bases; junction bases outside the gene matches: 7. The CDR3 is CASSQGTGNTGELFF. In nucleotides, the CDR3 is TGCGCCAGCAGTCAGGGGACAGGGAATACCGGGGAGCTGTTTTTT. The whole variable domain, filled in from reference TRBV5-1 and TRBJ2-2, reads KAGVTQTPRYLIKTRGQQVTLSCSPISGHRSVSWYQQTPGQGLQFLFEYFSETQRNKGNFPGRFSGRQFSNSRSEMNVSTLELGDSALYLCASSQGTGNTGELFFGEGSRLTVL.

In DNA, the CDR3 is TGTGCCAGCAGCTCATACCGAGGGAACACCGGGGAGCTGTTTTTT. Its translation: CASSSYRGNTGELFF. The chain is built from TRBV7-9 and TRBJ2-2; D not certain. Trimming stripped 4 bases from V and 1 base from J, with 10 bases between. This CDR3 comprises 15 residues. Germline V lookup: CDR1 SEHNR, CDR2 FQNEAQ (reference sequence).

This chain links TRBV6-5 with TRBJ2-7, with D perhaps TRBD1 or TRBD2 (5 bases each). With 6 bases removed from V and 7 bases from J, the gap between germline ends came to 16 bases. CDR1 is MNHEY, CDR2 SVGAGI, per germline. This CDR3 contains 13 residues. Here the CDR3 reads CASSPGRTFEQYF. CDR3 DNA sequence: TGTGCCAGCAGCCCGGGACGGACTTTTGAGCAGTACTTC.

This clone has just a few counts. The J gene is TRBJ1-6, the V gene TRBV10-3, with a possible D match to TRBD1 (5 bases). Trimming took off 10 bases at V and 6 bases at J, with 13 bases between the two ends. This CDR3 spans 13 amino acids. In germline, CDR1 is ENHRY, CDR2 SYGVKD. Here the CDR3 reads CATADIPNSPLHF. DNA for the CDR3: TGTGCCACAGCGGACATACCTAATTCACCCCTCCACTTT.

This chain uses TRBV18 with TRBJ2-7; D is unresolved. CDR3 length: 12 residues. CDR1 is KGHSH, CDR2 LQKENI, per germline. Trimming cost V 1 base and J 4 bases, with 5 bases left between them. CDR3 loop: CASSPQNYEQYF. In DNA form, the CDR3 reads TGTGCCAGCTCACCACAGAATTACGAGCAGTACTTC.

The chain carries TRBV5-1 and TRBJ1-1; 8 bases agree with TRBD1. CDR1 and CDR2 from the germline V gene are SGHRS and YFSETQ. J was trimmed by 3 bases and V by 4 bases; bases with no gene match: 11. The CDR3 is 16 residues long. The chain's CDR3 is CASSIGQGGYDTEAFF. The CDR3 DNA reads TGCGCCAGCAGCATCGGACAGGGAGGTTACGACACTGAAGCTTTCTTT.

V and J are TRBV7-2 and TRBJ2-2, with D perhaps TRBD1 (6 bases). V shed 2 bases and J shed 6 bases, with 7 bases lying between them. Per the germline V gene, CDR1 is SGHTA and CDR2 is FQGNSA. This CDR3 has 13 residues. DNA of the CDR3: TGTGCCAGCAGCTTAAACAGGGCCGGGGAGCTGTTTTTT. It translates to CASSLNRAGELFF.

The rearrangement joins TRBV6-6 to TRBJ2-3, with 14 nucleotides matching TRBD2. Germline loops: CDR1 MNHNY, CDR2 SVGAGI (reference sequence). V shed 6 bases, J shed 3 bases, and the junction held 5 bases outside the gene matches. The CDR3 runs to 16 residues. CDR3 DNA sequence: TGTGCCAGCAGCATCGGGACTAGCGGGGGAACAGATACGCAGTATTTT. Translating it yields CASSIGTSGGTDTQYF.

The V gene is TRBV11-2, the J gene TRBJ2-5, with D perhaps TRBD1 (6 bases). This CDR3 has 14 residues. Trimming cost V 5 bases and J 7 bases, with 17 bases left between them. In germline, CDR1 is SGHAT, CDR2 FQNNGV. The DNA of the CDR3 is TGTGCCAGCAGCCCTATCAGGGGAGCCGCGACCCAGTACTTC. This translates into CASSPIRGAATQYF. The whole variable domain, remainder taken from reference TRBV11-2 and TRBJ2-5, is EAGVAQSPRYKIIEKRQSVAFWCNPISGHATLYWYQQILGQGPKLLIQFQNNGVVDDSQLPKDRFSAERLKGVDSTLKIQPAKLEDSAVYLCASSPIRGAATQYFGPGTRLLVL.

This chain links TRBV2 with TRBJ2-7, with 10 bases fitting TRBD2. The germline CDR1 and CDR2 sequences are SNHLY and FYNNEI. The CDR3 has 17 residues. Trimming took 2 bases from V and 6 from J; bases not matched to a gene: 13. The CDR3 here is CASSESTSGAFEGEQYF. DNA for the CDR3: TGTGCCAGCAGTGAAAGTACTAGCGGGGCCTTCGAAGGCGAGCAGTACTTC.

The rearrangement links TRBV9 to TRBJ2-1, with 8 bases identical to TRBD2. V lost 7 bases and J lost 5; bases outside the gene matches: 11. The CDR3 totals 15 residues. Germline V gene data show CDR1 as SGDLS and CDR2 as YYNGEE. The CDR3 spells CASGWSGGPNNEQFF. The CDR3 DNA is TGTGCCAGCGGGTGGAGCGGGGGACCGAACAATGAGCAGTTCTTC.

This chain connects TRBV19 to TRBJ2-2; 12 bases line up with TRBD1. Germline CDR1 and CDR2: LNHDA and SQIVND (reference sequence). The CDR3 runs to 19 residues. Trimming took 3 bases from V and 5 from J; bases not matched to a gene: 13. Here the CDR3 DNA reads TGTGCCAGTAGTATTCCGGGACAGGGGGCCCCCCGGGTGACCGGGGAGCTGTTTTTT. Protein sequence: CASSIPGQGAPRVTGELFF.

This rearrangement joins TRBV28 to TRBJ1-2; perhaps TRBD1 as D (5 bases). The CDR3 covers 18 residues. Deletions cut 8 bases from V and 5 bases from J, with 30 bases between. CDR1 MDHEN and CDR2 SYDVKM come from the germline V gene. CDR3 coding DNA: TGTGCCAGCCAGAACGTCGACAGATACACCCCTACTGGGTATGGCTACACCTTC. This gives the protein CASQNVDRYTPTGYGYTF.

The chain links TRBV19 to TRBJ2-7; TRBD1 matches 8 bases. The CDR3 runs to 12 residues. The J segment lost 6 bases and the V segment lost 6 bases, leaving 4 bases of the junction unmatched. Looked up from germline, CDR1 is LNHDA and CDR2 is SQIVND (reference sequence). CDR3 residues: CASRSTGGEQYF. CDR3 DNA sequence: TGTGCCAGTAGATCCACAGGGGGCGAGCAGTACTTC.

The chain uses TRBV2 and TRBJ2-3; 11 nucleotides agree with TRBD1. V lost 8 bases to trimming and J lost 3 bases; unmatched junction nucleotides: 1. The V gene's germline CDR1 is SNHLY and CDR2 FYNNEI. This CDR3 comprises 13 residues. The CDR3: CASRDRGTDTQYF. The DNA for the CDR3 is TGTGCCAGCCGGGACAGGGGGACAGATACGCAGTATTTT.

The chain links TRBV5-5 to TRBJ1-4; a possible D gene is TRBD1 (6 bases). V was trimmed by 3 bases and J by 5 bases, leaving 17 bases between them. The CDR3 length is 16 residues. Germline loops: CDR1 SGHKS, CDR2 YYEKEE (reference sequence). The DNA for the CDR3 is TGTGCCAGCAGCTCTAAGGTGGGGGGGCGCAATGAAAAACTGTTTTTT. Translating it yields CASSSKVGGRNEKLFF.